This T cell receptor beta chain is drawn from a study of blood T cell repertoires in COVID-19. Clones were read by immunoSEQ multiplex PCR, and TCRdb kept only the in-frame ones, dropping some. Among tens of thousands of clones listed, about three quarters were seen once. Specimen: peripheral blood. The receptor's source is a man between 60 and 75 years old with active COVID-19.

This CDR3 reads CASSQLGQGDKDTEAFF. The DNA for the CDR3 is TGTGCCAGCAGCCAACTGGGACAGGGTGATAAAGACACTGAAGCTTTCTTT. The chain combines TRBV14 with TRBJ1-1; TRBD1 matches 9 bases. Germline CDR1 reads SGHDN; CDR2 reads FVKESK. This CDR3 spans 17 amino acids. Losses at the gene ends were 2 bases for V and 3 bases for J; bases not matched to a gene: 10.